This T cell receptor beta chain was obtained from a study of post-analysis software for immune sequencing data. The V gene lost 5 bases and the J gene lost 3 bases, with 11 bases spanning the gap. Germline assignment: CDR1 SQVTM and CDR2 ANQGSEA. The CDR3 is 12 residues long. Unique molecular identifiers featured in each of the TCR beta cDNA libraries. TCRdb reanalysed the PCR reads using MiXCR and keeps one entry per CDR3 protein. Seen here are about 760,000 distinct CDR3 sequences, 25% to 30% observed once, and the top ten hold roughly 0.57%. This clonotype appeared many times. As yet, its antigen is unknown. Whole-study findings and limits: When patients were compared with controls, 4 or 5 TRBV segments were more frequent, TRBV5-6, TRBV5-1 and TRBV20-1 among them. Batch-matched samples strongly co-clustered by F measure. Significantly decreased normalized Chao1 diversity was recorded for multiple sclerosis patients relative to controls.

The sample consisted of blood. This sequence originates from a girl aged 10 to 17 with multiple sclerosis. V usage is TRBV29-1 and J usage is TRBJ2-7; D is undetermined. CDR3 nucleotides: TGCAGCGTTCTAGGTGGAATCTACGAGCAGTACTTC. It is translated as CSVLGGIYEQYF.